A selection of T cell receptor beta chains follows, all from one sample in a study of blood T cell dynamics during melanoma immunotherapy. Clones were read by immunoSEQ multiplex PCR, and TCRdb kept only the in-frame ones, dropping some. The sample shows about 10,000 clones, 70% to 90% of them seen only once. This specimen was blood, taken from a patient treated with checkpoint blockade. These receptors all come from a human donor with melanoma. Both conserved end residues are part of each CDR3. D genes are given only for firm matches. Where a row states a size, it is once, few, many or the class of an expanded clone; other rows omit it.

abundance: once; v_gene: TRBV5-1; j_gene: TRBJ1-1; d_gene: NA; CDR3aa: CASSLGGMRGEAFF; CDR3nt: TGCGCCAGCAGCTTGGGGGGGATGCGAGGAGAAGCTTTCTTT
abundance: NA; v_gene: TRBV5-1; j_gene: TRBJ2-7; d_gene: TRBD1; CDR3aa: CASSWRTGSNEQYF; CDR3nt: TGCGCCAGCAGCTGGAGGACAGGGTCCAACGAGCAGTACTTC
abundance: NA; v_gene: TRBV7-9; j_gene: TRBJ1-1; d_gene: TRBD1; CDR3aa: CASSSGQGSEAEAFF; CDR3nt: TGTGCCAGCAGCTCAGGACAGGGTTCAGAGGCTGAAGCTTTCTTT
abundance: NA; v_gene: TRBV30; j_gene: TRBJ1-2; d_gene: NA; CDR3aa: CAWSDQGVNGYTF; CDR3nt: TGTGCCTGGAGTGATCAAGGGGTGAATGGCTACACCTTC
abundance: NA; v_gene: TRBV19; j_gene: TRBJ2-7; d_gene: NA; CDR3aa: CASSIGILGGYEQYF; CDR3nt: TGTGCCAGTAGTATTGGCATACTCGGCGGTTACGAGCAGTACTTC
abundance: once; v_gene: TRBV11-2; j_gene: TRBJ1-4; d_gene: NA; CDR3aa: CASSFRGIRSEKLFF; CDR3nt: TGTGCCAGCAGCTTCCGGGGCATTAGAAGTGAAAAACTGTTTTTT
abundance: NA; v_gene: TRBV11-2; j_gene: TRBJ2-7; d_gene: TRBD2; CDR3aa: CASSFDVAGGREQYF; CDR3nt: TGTGCCAGCAGCTTCGATGTGGCGGGAGGCAGGGAGCAGTACTTC
abundance: NA; v_gene: TRBV11-2; j_gene: TRBJ2-7; d_gene: NA; CDR3aa: CASSESYEQYF; CDR3nt: TGTGCCAGCAGCGAGTCCTACGAGCAGTACTTC
abundance: once; v_gene: TRBV5-4; j_gene: TRBJ2-3; d_gene: TRBD1; CDR3aa: CASSLTGGGTDTQYF; CDR3nt: TGTGCCAGCAGCTTGACAGGGGGAGGCACAGATACGCAGTATTTT
abundance: NA; v_gene: TRBV10-3; j_gene: TRBJ2-7; d_gene: NA; CDR3aa: CAISEGASNEQYF; CDR3nt: TGTGCCATCAGTGAGGGGGCATCGAACGAGCAGTACTTC
abundance: NA; v_gene: TRBV7-2; j_gene: TRBJ2-1; d_gene: TRBD2; CDR3aa: CASSVRTSPLRLAGSEQFF; CDR3nt: TGTGCCAGCAGCGTTAGGACGAGCCCCCTGAGACTAGCAGGCTCTGAGCAGTTCTTC
abundance: NA; v_gene: TRBV28; j_gene: TRBJ1-2; d_gene: TRBD1; CDR3aa: CASSLDRGWDYGYTF; CDR3nt: TGTGCCAGCAGTTTAGACAGGGGTTGGGACTATGGCTACACCTTC
abundance: NA; v_gene: TRBV9; j_gene: TRBJ1-2; d_gene: NA; CDR3aa: CASSSRGGSDYGYTF; CDR3nt: TGTGCCAGCAGCTCGAGGGGGGGATCGGACTATGGCTACACCTTC
abundance: NA; v_gene: TRBV4-3; j_gene: TRBJ2-3; d_gene: NA; CDR3aa: CASSQDSTVAADTQYF; CDR3nt: TGCGCCAGCAGCCAAGATTCGACGGTTGCGGCGGATACGCAGTATTTT
abundance: NA; v_gene: TRBV27; j_gene: TRBJ2-1; d_gene: TRBD2; CDR3aa: CASSLKRGGTNNEQFF; CDR3nt: TGTGCCAGCAGTCTCAAACGGGGGGGGACTAACAATGAGCAGTTCTTC
abundance: once; v_gene: TRBV27; j_gene: TRBJ1-2; d_gene: NA; CDR3aa: CASTAVGKLGGYTF; CDR3nt: TGTGCCAGCACCGCCGTAGGAAAGTTGGGTGGCTACACCTTC
abundance: NA; v_gene: TRBV5-6; j_gene: TRBJ1-6; d_gene: NA; CDR3aa: CASSSQAPYNSPLHF; CDR3nt: TGTGCCAGCAGCTCACAGGCGCCCTATAATTCACCCCTCCACTTT
abundance: NA; v_gene: TRBV28; j_gene: TRBJ2-5; d_gene: NA; CDR3aa: CASSPGEGLRETQYF; CDR3nt: TGTGCCAGCAGTCCTGGAGAGGGCCTGAGAGAGACCCAGTACTTC
abundance: NA; v_gene: TRBV20-1; j_gene: TRBJ2-3; d_gene: NA; CDR3aa: CSARTTDTQYF; CDR3nt: TGCAGTGCTAGAACTACAGATACGCAGTATTTT
abundance: NA; v_gene: TRBV6-1; j_gene: TRBJ1-2; d_gene: TRBD1; CDR3aa: CASSEKDRGSSRYTF; CDR3nt: TGTGCCAGCAGTGAAAAGGACAGGGGCTCCTCTCGGTACACCTTC
abundance: few; v_gene: TRBV19; j_gene: TRBJ1-2; d_gene: TRBD1; CDR3aa: CASSTGQGAYTF; CDR3nt: TGTGCCAGTAGTACTGGACAGGGGGCCTACACCTTC
abundance: NA; v_gene: TRBV5-4; j_gene: TRBJ2-5; d_gene: TRBD2; CDR3aa: CASSSQLTSGETQYF; CDR3nt: TGTGCCAGCAGCTCACAACTGACTAGCGGAGAGACCCAGTACTTC
abundance: few; v_gene: TRBV11-2; j_gene: TRBJ2-7; d_gene: NA; CDR3aa: CASSPGSWGYEQYF; CDR3nt: TGTGCCAGCAGCCCCGGGTCCTGGGGCTACGAGCAGTACTTC
abundance: once; v_gene: TRBV5-6; j_gene: TRBJ2-1; d_gene: NA; CDR3aa: CASSFQRIEQFF; CDR3nt: TGTGCCAGCAGTTTTCAGAGGATCGAGCAGTTCTTC
abundance: NA; v_gene: TRBV4-2; j_gene: TRBJ1-3; d_gene: NA; CDR3aa: CASSQSLGGGNTIYF; CDR3nt: TGTGCCAGCAGCCAGAGCCTTGGGGGTGGAAACACCATATATTTT
abundance: NA; v_gene: TRBV16; j_gene: TRBJ1-4; d_gene: NA; CDR3aa: CASSQTSNEKLFF; CDR3nt: TGTGCCAGCAGCCAGACTTCCAACGAAAAACTGTTTTTT
abundance: NA; v_gene: TRBV28; j_gene: TRBJ1-2; d_gene: TRBD1; CDR3aa: CASISGLGTGRNYGYTF; CDR3nt: TGTGCCAGCATCTCTGGACTTGGGACAGGGCGGAACTATGGCTACACCTTC
abundance: NA; v_gene: TRBV27; j_gene: TRBJ1-1; d_gene: NA; CDR3aa: CASSLRTATEAFF; CDR3nt: TGTGCCAGCAGTCTCCGCACAGCCACTGAAGCTTTCTTT
abundance: NA; v_gene: TRBV28; j_gene: TRBJ1-5; d_gene: NA; CDR3aa: CASRVGRSNQPQHF; CDR3nt: TGTGCCAGCAGGGTAGGACGGAGCAATCAGCCCCAGCATTTT
abundance: NA; v_gene: TRBV11-2; j_gene: TRBJ2-7; d_gene: NA; CDR3aa: CASSLAPSDYYEQYF; CDR3nt: TGTGCCAGCAGCTTAGCCCCCTCGGATTACTACGAGCAGTACTTC
abundance: NA; v_gene: TRBV27; j_gene: TRBJ1-2; d_gene: NA; CDR3aa: CASSFEGNYGYTF; CDR3nt: TGTGCCAGCAGTTTCGAGGGGAACTATGGCTACACCTTC
abundance: NA; v_gene: TRBV5-1; j_gene: TRBJ1-1; d_gene: NA; CDR3aa: CASRLGRMNTEAFF; CDR3nt: TGCGCCAGCAGATTGGGCAGGATGAACACTGAAGCTTTCTTT
abundance: NA; v_gene: TRBV9; j_gene: TRBJ2-7; d_gene: NA; CDR3aa: CASSAWDAPYEQYF; CDR3nt: TGTGCCAGCAGCGCCTGGGACGCCCCCTACGAGCAGTACTTC